The 14 T cell receptor beta chains below all came from one sample that was sequenced in a study of blood T cells in healthy people across ages (dated by TCRdb to 2014 to 2015). The receptor library was made with 5' RACE. The data were produced on an Illumina HiSeq 2500. A second roughly 7 to 11 cycle PCR used a sample-barcoded 5' primer and a J-beta primer mix. TCRdb trimmed the raw reads at Q25, called clones with MiXCR and kept productive beta chains. Every CDR3 protein is listed once, alongside the most common genes and DNA of its rows. The table for this sample lists 600,000 or so distinct CDR3 sequences; around 48% of them were counted only once. About 26% of the sample rests with the top ten. What was sequenced was blood. Receptors originate from a man of 80 years or more in good health.

This clonotype came up a few times. The chain joins TRBV28 to TRBJ2-5; tentative D call: TRBD2 (5 bases). The J call is in doubt because the DNA end fits TRBJ2-7 better. CDR1 is MDHEN and CDR2 is SYDVKM in the germline V gene. There are 18 residues in the CDR3. CDR3 region: CASTRGWEIQGSGDEQYF. CDR3 coding DNA: TGTGCCAGCACCCGAGGGTGGGAAATCCAAGGGTCAGGCGACGAGCAGTACTTC.

The rearrangement links TRBV9 to TRBJ2-2, with 9 bases aligning to TRBD2. V shed 1 base, J shed 3 bases, and the junction held 1 base outside the gene matches. The CDR3 runs to 15 residues. Germline V lookup: CDR1 SGDLS, CDR2 YYNGEE. Written as DNA, the CDR3 is TGTGCCAGCAGCGTACTAGCGGGACACACCGGGGAGCTGTTTTTT. Residues: CASSVLAGHTGELFF.

In this sample, this clonotype turned up a few times. The chain recombines TRBV15 with TRBJ2-1, with a weak D call TRBD2 (5 bases). Germline-derived CDR1 and CDR2 are LNHNV and YYDKDF (reference sequence). V lost 9 bases and J lost 6, with 15 bases in between. CDR3 length equals 13 residues. CDR3 in amino acids: CATRSGSSNEQFF. CDR3 nucleotides: TGTGCCACTCGGTCGGGGAGCAGCAATGAGCAGTTCTTC. The full variable domain, in which reference TRBV15 and TRBJ2-1 provide the parts outside the CDR3, is DAMVIQNPRYQVTQFGKPVTLSCSQTLNHNVMYWYQQKSSQAPKLLFHYYDKDFNNEADTPDNFQSRRPNTSFCFLDIRSPGLGDTAMYLCATRSGSSNEQFFGPGTRLTVL.

The rearrangement uses TRBV5-1 and TRBJ2-7; the match to TRBD1 covers 8 bases. V lost 5 bases and J lost 6; bases outside the gene matches: 10. Germline V CDR1 and CDR2: SGHRS, YFSETQ. The CDR3 totals 14 residues. The DNA of the CDR3 is TGCGCCAGCAGGGCAGGGGGCGCAGGTTTCGAGCAGTACTTC. Translating gives CASRAGGAGFEQYF.

The chain is built from TRBV2 and TRBJ2-4; D is unresolved. The CDR3 spans 13 residues. Germline V CDR1 and CDR2: SNHLY, FYNNEI. Here the CDR3 reads CASSQDVENIQYF. DNA of the CDR3: TGTGCTTCTTCCCAGGACGTGGAGAACATTCAGTACTTC.

This clonotype was found a few times. V and J are TRBV4-3 and TRBJ2-5; TRBD1 might be the D (6 bases). With 0 bases removed from V and 7 bases from J, the gap between germline ends came to 9 bases. The CDR3 has 13 amino acids. CDR1 LGHNA and CDR2 YSLEER come from the germline V gene. The CDR3 reads CASSQDLGGTQYF. The CDR3 DNA follows: TGCGCCAGCAGCCAAGATCTAGGGGGGACCCAGTACTTC.

This rearrangement joins TRBV10-3 to TRBJ2-3; D is uncertain. Deletions cut 4 bases from V and 2 bases from J, with 7 bases between. The CDR3 length is 13 residues. CDR1 and CDR2 (germline): ENHRY, SYGVKD. CDR3 nucleotide sequence: TGTGCCATCAGTGGGGATATCACAGATACGCAGTATTTT. It codes for CAISGDITDTQYF.

This clonotype was found a few times. The chain uses TRBV4-3 and TRBJ2-1; 8 bases are a match to TRBD2. Germline V gene lookup returns CDR1 LGHNA and CDR2 YSLEER. The ends lost 1 base at V and 10 bases at J; junction bases unmatched: 9. The CDR3 length is 15 residues. The CDR3 sequence: CASSQGAGEGREQFF. In nucleotides, the CDR3 is TGCGCCAGCAGCCAAGGAGCGGGAGAGGGAAGGGAGCAGTTCTTC.

V gene TRBV7-2 combines with J gene TRBJ2-1; 8 bases align to TRBD1. Germline CDR1 and CDR2: SGHTA and FQGNSA. With V trimmed by 5 bases and J by 7 bases, 10 bases remained unmatched. The CDR3 consists of 15 residues. This CDR3 is CASSPPGGARNEQFF. CDR3 bases: TGTGCCAGCAGCCCGCCAGGGGGCGCGAGGAATGAGCAGTTCTTC.

The chain links TRBV7-2 to TRBJ2-7, with D perhaps TRBD1 or TRBD2 (5 bases each). Germline CDR1 reads SGHTA; CDR2 reads FQGNSA. Trimming stripped 1 base from V and 6 bases from J, with 13 bases between. This CDR3 has 14 amino acids. CDR3 nucleotide sequence: TGTGCCAGCAGCTTAGTAAGGGGTGGGGGCGAGCAGTACTTC. Protein product: CASSLVRGGGEQYF.

This clonotype has only a few counts. A read error may explain this, as a much larger clone is one base away. V is TRBV24-1 and J is TRBJ2-1; D not resolved. CDR3 length: 11 amino acids. V gave up 4 bases and J gave up 13 bases, with 10 bases separating them. In germline, CDR1 is KGHDR, CDR2 SFDVKD. CDR3 protein: CATSEGETQFF. Written as DNA, the CDR3 is TGTGCCACCAGTGAAGGAGAGACCCAGTTCTTC.

This clonotype was observed at least ten times. The rearrangement joins TRBV2 to TRBJ2-1; 10 bases fit TRBD1. This CDR3 has 12 amino acids. J gave up 7 bases and V 8 bases, and 2 bases lay outside the gene matches. Per the germline V gene, CDR1 is SNHLY and CDR2 is FYNNEI. The CDR3 here is CASRDRGNEQFF. CDR3 nucleotides: TGTGCCAGCCGGGACAGGGGTAATGAGCAGTTCTTC.

The chain combines TRBV12-3 or TRBV12-4 with TRBJ2-4; TRBD2 is a possible D gene (5 bases). CDR3 length: 15 amino acids. The V gene lost 4 bases and the J gene lost 2 bases, with 12 bases spanning the gap. The CDR3 sequence: CASSSAAPTKNIQYF. The CDR3, as DNA: TGTGCCAGCAGTTCAGCGGCTCCAACCAAAAACATTCAGTACTTC.

This clonotype turned up a few times. J is TRBJ2-1 and V is TRBV5-1; maybe TRBD1 (5 bases). This CDR3 has 13 residues. Germline-derived CDR1 and CDR2 are SGHRS and YFSETQ. Trimming shortened V by 7 bases and J by 7 bases, and 15 bases separated the two germline ends. CDR3 sequence (DNA): TGCGCCAGCTCCCAGGACATTTTTAATGAGCAGTTCTTC. Translated, it gives CASSQDIFNEQFF. Drawing the rest from reference TRBV5-1 and TRBJ2-1, the complete variable domain is KAGVTQTPRYLIKTRGQQVTLSCSPISGHRSVSWYQQTPGQGLQFLFEYFSETQRNKGNFPGRFSGRQFSNSRSEMNVSTLELGDSALYLCASSQDIFNEQFFGPGTRLTVL.